The sample holds one count of the clone carrying this T cell receptor (beta chain). The antigen is not known. Trimming at V came to 4 bases and at J to 0 bases, leaving 1 base not matched to a gene. This CDR3 is built from 14 residues. Germline CDR1 and CDR2: MGHRA and YSYEKL. The source of the sample is a study of cytomegalovirus exposure and HLA in healthy donors. 13 Jbeta primers and 60 Vbeta primers were used for the PCR. Assay used: immunoSEQ multiplex PCR; TCRdb lists only in-frame clones, some missing. The data hold 200,000 to 250,000 clones, with 60% to 80% observed a single time. Regarding the study as a whole: A previous analysis found most TCR beta V segments productive roughly 90% or roughly 30% of the time. Most subjects had HLA-A and HLA-B alleles reportedly predicted accurately by TCR beta sequences. The dataset shows that most TCR sequences were rare, while some public TCRs occurred in many donors.

This clonotype was obtained from a woman under 40 in good health and CMV-seronegative. The chain has TRBV4-1 and TRBJ2-3; 7 bases match TRBD2. The specimen was PBMCs. The CDR3 DNA reads as TGCGCCAGCAGCCCCGGGGGGAGCACAGATACGCAGTATTTT. Its protein product is CASSPGGSTDTQYF.